What follows are 12 T cell receptor beta chains derived from one specimen sequenced in a study of monozygotic twins with inflammatory bowel disease. TCRdb reanalyzed the 5' RACE reads and collapses them to one entry per CDR3 protein, without DNA. The sample holds about 160,000 distinct CDR3 sequences. Source material: blood. These TCRs come from a human donor with ulcerative colitis or Crohn's disease, or a healthy co-twin of an affected twin (not recorded which).

This chain uses TRBV7-2 with TRBJ2-1. Looked up from germline, CDR1 is SGHTA and CDR2 is FQGNSA. This CDR3 spans 16 amino acids. CDR3 amino acids: CASSYYYPSSYNEQFF.

The rearrangement uses TRBV28 and TRBJ1-5; the TRBD1 assignment by TCRdb is unverifiable without DNA. CDR1 and CDR2 (germline): MDHEN, SYDVKM. The CDR3 runs 16 residues. CDR3 residues: CASSSWGQGTNQPQHF.

V gene TRBV4-3 combines with J gene TRBJ2-5; no DNA is available, so the TRBD1 call from TCRdb remains unchecked. The germline V gene encodes CDR1 LGHNA and CDR2 YSLEER. The CDR3 has 20 residues. CDR3 region: CASSQSGYLKRITNNQTQYF.

The chain combines TRBV12-3 or TRBV12-4 with TRBJ1-1. The CDR3 is made up of 15 amino acids. This CDR3 is CASSFEGRGITEAFF.

The chain carries TRBV7-3 and TRBJ2-3; there is no DNA to check the TCRdb D call of TRBD1. Germline V gene sequence: CDR1 SGHTA, CDR2 FQGTGA. This CDR3 has 13 residues. The CDR3 sequence is CASTLGGTDTQYF.

The chain has TRBV6-2 or TRBV6-3 and TRBJ2-1; TCRdb reports TRBD2, a call that lacks DNA to check it against. The CDR3 has 14 residues. Germline CDR1 and CDR2: MNHEY and SVGEGT. This CDR3 reads CASKLAGEYNEQFF.

This sequence joins TRBV30 and TRBJ1-5. This CDR3 spans 11 amino acids. Looked up from germline, CDR1 is GTSNPN and CDR2 is SVGIG (reference sequence). The CDR3 protein is CAWSSDWTQHF.

This rearrangement joins TRBV29-1 to TRBJ1-1; TCRdb's D call, TRBD1, is unchecked because there is no DNA. The CDR3 is 13 amino acids. The V gene's germline CDR1 is SQVTM and CDR2 ANQGSEA. CDR3 protein: CSVASQGGTEAFF.

The chain joins TRBV6-2 or TRBV6-3 to TRBJ2-6; TCRdb picks TRBD1, but there is no DNA to check that call. Germline values: CDR1 MNHEY, CDR2 SVGEGT. This CDR3 comprises 14 residues. CDR3 in amino acids: CASSSLPRVTVLTF.

The chain recombines TRBV5-6 with TRBJ2-1; TCRdb's D gene call, TRBD2, goes unchecked for lack of DNA. CDR1 and CDR2 from the germline V gene are SGHDT and YYEEEE. The CDR3 is 17 residues long. The CDR3 reads CASSWDGLAGNYNEQFF.

The gene calls are TRBV5-1 and TRBJ2-3; there is no DNA to check the TCRdb D call of TRBD1. The V gene's germline CDR1 is SGHRS and CDR2 YFSETQ. CDR3 size: 15 residues. The CDR3 here is CASSPTGTGFGTQYF.

This chain connects TRBV11-2 to TRBJ2-4; TCRdb proposes TRBD1, but this gene call is untestable without DNA. This CDR3 spans 14 amino acids. CDR1 and CDR2 from the germline V gene are SGHAT and FQNNGV. CDR3 residues: CASSYDRGLHIQYF.